This T cell receptor (beta chain) was sequenced for a study of T-cell memory formation after mild COVID-19. Turning to the study itself: The TCR clusters were mostly specific to one donor.

TCRdb redid the calling of the 5' RACE reads with MiXCR, one entry per CDR3 protein. The profile shows about 290,000 distinct CDR3 sequences, more than 15% of them singletons. Turning to this clonotype: Its antigen remains unidentified.

General observations from the study: Detection of some responders pre-infection suggested pre-existing cross-reactive memory T cells participated. Day 15 to 85 contractors were CD4/CD8 balanced; later expanders leaned CD4+.

Sequencing was performed on PBMCs or a T cell subset sorted from them (not recorded which). The TCR originated in a man between 18 and 29 years old who had mild COVID-19 (a few samples of this study predate the infection). Cell type and time point are not known.

CDR3 DNA: TGTGCCAGCAGCTTAGCGGGACAGGGCTTAGAGCAGTTCTTC. Encoded protein: CASSLAGQGLEQFF. The chain is built from TRBV7-6 and TRBJ2-1; 9 bases are shared with TRBD1. The CDR3 totals 14 residues. V lost 0 bases, J lost 10 bases, and 4 bases stayed unmatched. Germline-derived CDR1 and CDR2 are SGHVS and FNYEAQ.